The rows below give T cell receptor beta chains drawn from one sample of a study of cytotoxic CD8 clonotypes in ibrutinib-treated CLL. The repertoire was sequenced with immunoSEQ multiplex PCR; TCRdb's copy has only in-frame clones and lacks some. The sample lists about 27,000 clones; roughly 69% were seen once. The sample was PBMCs, taken after 24 months of ibrutinib treatment. Receptors were obtained from a human donor with chronic lymphocytic leukemia. Both conserved end residues are trimmed from each CDR3. The order of the fields is J gene, CDR3 length, V gene, CDR3 protein.

TRBJ1-5	12	TRBV28	ASRWDILDQPQH
TRBJ1-2	12	TRBV5-1	ASSLGDSSNGYT
TRBJ2-7	14	TRBV7-2	ASSFAPSGGTSEQY
TRBJ2-5	10	TRBV29-1	SVERQTETQY
TRBJ1-1	13	TRBV27	ASSLEGQGYTEAF
TRBJ1-1	11	TRBV6-5	ASSYQWNTEAF
TRBJ1-2	11	TRBV7-2	ASSFSAIERYT
TRBJ2-1	12	TRBV15	ATSRAGVVNEQF
TRBJ2-3	12	TRBV6-6	ASSYPGSTDTQY
TRBJ2-7	13	TRBV4-1	ASSQDGGVSYEQY
TRBJ2-7	10	TRBV5-6	ASSLAGGEQY
TRBJ2-1	13	TRBV9	ASSQTGQIYNEQF
TRBJ2-1	11	TRBV6-5	ASSPRRKNEQF
TRBJ1-2	11	TRBV5-1	ASSLDRGYGYT
TRBJ2-1	9	TRBV29-1	SVEIVTSQF
TRBJ2-7	14	TRBV5-1	ASSLNGRSMRYEQY
TRBJ2-7	13	TRBV18	ASSPDGELLHEQY
TRBJ1-2	10	TRBV5-1	ASSLGTGGYT
TRBJ2-3	13	TRBV19	ASSIGTSGADTQY
TRBJ2-3	11	TRBV6-5	ASTRDYTDTQY
TRBJ2-5	11	TRBV5-6	ASSPQIVETQY
TRBJ2-1	12	TRBV6-6	ASSVRQSDNEQF
TRBJ1-2	12	TRBV5-1	ASRPTGGAVFYT